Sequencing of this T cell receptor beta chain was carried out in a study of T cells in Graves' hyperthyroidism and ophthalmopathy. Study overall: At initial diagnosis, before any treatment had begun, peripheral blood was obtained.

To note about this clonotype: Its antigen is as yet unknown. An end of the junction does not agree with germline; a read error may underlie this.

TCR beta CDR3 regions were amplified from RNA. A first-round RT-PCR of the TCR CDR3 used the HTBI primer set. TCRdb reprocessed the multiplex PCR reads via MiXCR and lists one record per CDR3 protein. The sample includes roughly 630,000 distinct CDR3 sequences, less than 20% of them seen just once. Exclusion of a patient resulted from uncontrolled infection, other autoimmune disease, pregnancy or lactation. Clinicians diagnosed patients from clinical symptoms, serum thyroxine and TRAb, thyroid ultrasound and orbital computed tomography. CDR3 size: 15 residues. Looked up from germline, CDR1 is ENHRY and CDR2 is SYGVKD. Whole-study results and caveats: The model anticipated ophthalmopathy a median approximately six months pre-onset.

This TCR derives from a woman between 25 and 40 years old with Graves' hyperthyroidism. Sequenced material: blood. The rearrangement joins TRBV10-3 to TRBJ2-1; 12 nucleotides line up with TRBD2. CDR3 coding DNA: TGTGCCAGCAGTTACAAGACTAGCGGGAGCAATGAGCAGTTCTTC. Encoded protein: CASSYKTSGSNEQFF.